Included here is one TCR beta chain sequence, with context. Donors were nominally healthy when sampled, though unrecorded immune exposures were likely. Primers included in the PCR were 60 Vbeta and 13 Jbeta primers. The assay was immunoSEQ multiplex PCR, and TCRdb's table has in-frame clones only and misses some. Among around 99,000 clones listed, 73% were seen once. This record comes from a study of cytomegalovirus exposure and HLA in healthy donors. This CDR3 is built from 12 residues. V was clipped by 5 bases and J by 3 bases, with 6 bases between them. CDR1 and CDR2 (germline): SGHTA, FQGNSA. The TCR originated in a man aged 35 to 55 in good health and CMV-seronegative. Sequenced input: PBMCs. The chain joins TRBV7-2 to TRBJ2-3, with D unresolved. The CDR3 coding sequence is TGTGCCAGCAGCCCGACTACAGATACGCAGTATTTT. Translating gives CASSPTTDTQYF.